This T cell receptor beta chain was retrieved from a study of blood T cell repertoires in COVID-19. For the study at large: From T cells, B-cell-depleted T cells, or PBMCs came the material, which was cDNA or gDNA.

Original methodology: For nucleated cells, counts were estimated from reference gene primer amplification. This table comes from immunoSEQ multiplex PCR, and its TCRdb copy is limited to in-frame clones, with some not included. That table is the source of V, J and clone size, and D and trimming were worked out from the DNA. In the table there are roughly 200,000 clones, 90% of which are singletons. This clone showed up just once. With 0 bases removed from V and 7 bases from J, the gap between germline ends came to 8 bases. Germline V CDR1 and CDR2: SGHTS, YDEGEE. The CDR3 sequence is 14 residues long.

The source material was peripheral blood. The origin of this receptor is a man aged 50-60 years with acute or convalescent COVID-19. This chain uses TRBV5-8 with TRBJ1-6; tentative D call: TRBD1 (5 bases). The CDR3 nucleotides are TGTGCCAGCAGCTTGGGGGGCGGAAATTCACCCCTCCACTTT. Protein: CASSLGGGNSPLHF.